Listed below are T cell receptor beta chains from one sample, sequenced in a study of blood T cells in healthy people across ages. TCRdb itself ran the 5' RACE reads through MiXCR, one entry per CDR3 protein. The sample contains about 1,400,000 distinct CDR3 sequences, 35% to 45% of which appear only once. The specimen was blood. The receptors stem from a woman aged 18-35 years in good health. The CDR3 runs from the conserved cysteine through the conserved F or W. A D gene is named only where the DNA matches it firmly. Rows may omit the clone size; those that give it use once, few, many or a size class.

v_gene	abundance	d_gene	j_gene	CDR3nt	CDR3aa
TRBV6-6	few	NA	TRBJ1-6	TGTGCCAGCAGGGACGCGGAGGGCTATAATTCACCCCTCCACTTT	CASRDAEGYNSPLHF
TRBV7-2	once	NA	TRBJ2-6	TGTGCCAGCAGCCCACTCCGGGCCGACGTCCTGACTTTC	CASSPLRADVLTF
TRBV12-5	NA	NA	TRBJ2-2	TGTGCTAGTGGTTTGCTGAGGAGAGGGATCGGGGAGCTGTTTTTT	CASGLLRRGIGELFF
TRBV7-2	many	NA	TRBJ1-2	TGTGCCAGCAGTCCAGGACGGAACTATGGCTACACCTTC	CASSPGRNYGYTF
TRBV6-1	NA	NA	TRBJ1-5	TGTGCCAGCAGTGAGATAGGGGCGGCGAGACAGCCCCAGCATTTT	CASSEIGAARQPQHF
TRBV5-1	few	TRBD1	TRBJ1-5	TGCGCCAGCAGCGCCACAGGGGGCAGAGGCAATCAGCCCCAGCATTTT	CASSATGGRGNQPQHF
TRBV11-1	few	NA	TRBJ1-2	TGTGCCAGCAGCCCTCCGCGGTTAAACCACCTCCAGGTTAAAGCTAACTATGGCTACACCTTC	CASSPPRLNHLQVKANYGYTF
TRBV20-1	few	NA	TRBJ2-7	TGCAGTGCTCCTGCCGCCGCAACCTACGAGCAGTACTTC	CSAPAAATYEQYF
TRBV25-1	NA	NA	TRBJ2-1	TGTGCCAGCAGTGAATCGGGGACTTGGATGAACAATGGGCAGTTCTTC	CASSESGTWMNNGQFF
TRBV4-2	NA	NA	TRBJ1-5	TGTGCCAGCAGCCAAGTACCCCCAGACTGGAGCAATCAGCCCCAGCATTTT	CASSQVPPDWSNQPQHF
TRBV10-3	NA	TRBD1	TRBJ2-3	TGTGCCATCAGTGAGTCGGGGACAGGGGCGCAAGATACGCAGTATTTT	CAISESGTGAQDTQYF
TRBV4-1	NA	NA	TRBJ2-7	TGCGCCAGCAGCCTGGCCGCAAACAGGGACGCAGCCTACGAGCAGTACTTC	CASSLAANRDAAYEQYF
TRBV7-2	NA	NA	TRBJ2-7	TGTGCCAGCAGCTTAGAGGGGGGGGGAATGTACGAGCAGTACTTC	CASSLEGGGMYEQYF
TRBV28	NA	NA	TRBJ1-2	TGTGCCAGCCGGATAGGGCCCGCTAACTATGGCTACACCTTC	CASRIGPANYGYTF
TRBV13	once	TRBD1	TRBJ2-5	TGTGCGAGCAGCTTAGGCCGAGGGGGCCTTTTCAATGAGCAGTACTTC	CASSLGRGGLFNEQYF
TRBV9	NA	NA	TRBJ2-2	TGTGCCAGCAGTGGCCTGGGGAGTGGCACCGGGGAGCTGTTTTTT	CASSGLGSGTGELFF
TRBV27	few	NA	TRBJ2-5	TGTGCCAGCTCCCTGACCGGGAAAGAAGAGACCCAGTACTTC	CASSLTGKEETQYF
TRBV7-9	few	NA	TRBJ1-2	TGTGCCAGCAGCCCCCAGGGTGGGAACTATGGCTACACCTTC	CASSPQGGNYGYTF
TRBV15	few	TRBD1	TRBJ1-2	TGTGCCACCAGCAGAGAAACAGGGGAGATCTATGGCTACACCTTC	CATSRETGEIYGYTF
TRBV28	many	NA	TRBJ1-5	TGTGCCAGCAGGCCCGGGGGGAGCAATCAGCCCCAGCATTTT	CASRPGGSNQPQHF
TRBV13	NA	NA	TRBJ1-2	TGTGCCAGCAGCCTCCTGAGGAGCGGCTACACCTTC	CASSLLRSGYTF
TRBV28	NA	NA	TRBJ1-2	TGTGCCAGCAGTTCACGACGGACTCTCTATGGCTACACCTTC	CASSSRRTLYGYTF
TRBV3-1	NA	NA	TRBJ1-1	TGTGCCAGCAGCCGAAAAGGGGTTATGACTGAAGCTTTCTTT	CASSRKGVMTEAFF
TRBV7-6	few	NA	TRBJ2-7	TGTGCCAGCAGCTTAGAGTTTGAGTCCTACGAGCAGTACTTC	CASSLEFESYEQYF